This entry describes one T cell receptor beta chain. This clone was recorded a few times. There is no known antigen for this receptor. Base qualities are not recorded, but no much larger clone differs from it by a single base. The sample's time point label, in plain terms: baseline before oral tofacitinib. Lesional scalp punch biopsies and peripheral blood were collected from alopecia areata patients. PBMCs were separated by density centrifugation and stained for CD3, CD4 and CD8, after which CD4+ and CD8+ T cells were sorted on a FACSAria. This sample is part of a study of CD8+ T cells in alopecia areata (dated by TCRdb to between 2017 and 2018). Context from the whole study: The treated patients took part in an open-label pilot trial in which moderate-to-severe alopecia areata was treated with oral tofacitinib at 5 to 10 mg twice daily. Patients stayed on tofacitinib for 6 to 18 months and then had 6 months of follow-up off drug so that delayed response and recurrence could be assessed. The study used high-throughput TCRbeta sequencing to examine T cell clonal expansion in alopecia areata, in both the C3H/HeJ mouse model and human patients. Human TCRbeta sequencing covered scalp tissue and sorted CD4+ and CD8+ peripheral blood T cells from patchy and totalis/universalis alopecia areata patients and healthy controls. Biopsies were taken from tofacitinib-treated patients at baseline and again at 4 and 24 weeks into treatment, and several of those patients also had a later scalp biopsy. Clonality in the scalp was compared among normal scalp (n=4), patchy alopecia areata scalp (n=8), and alopecia totalis/universalis scalp (n=8). The RNA source kit depended on sample type: the PAXgene miRNA kit for fixed scalp, the miRNeasy kit for PBMCs, and the RNeasy kit for mouse skin. Amplification of TCRbeta CDR3 regions was done by immunoSEQ multiplex PCR using 35 Vbeta forward primers and 13 Jbeta reverse primers. The research as a whole found: Unlike mouse skin, where gammadelta T cells dominate, normal human skin contains resident alphabeta T cells that get sequenced too, which complicates analysis of the scalp TCR repertoire. Lesional scalp, especially in alopecia totalis/universalis, showed higher clonality and more expanded CD8+ clones than normal scalp, suggesting antigenic drive. TCR sequences shared between patients were less clear than in mice, possibly partly because of HLA diversity in the patient population.

Taken from cysteine to phenylalanine, the CDR3 has 12 residues. Just the 36-base CDR3 DNA is kept, in frame starting at base 1. The germline V gene yields SQVTM for CDR1 and ANQGSEA for CDR2. Trimming takes 6 bases off V and 2 bases off J; junction bases not matched to a gene: 3. Receptors were amplified or captured by the immunoSEQ multiplex PCR assay. RNA was extracted from all samples and reverse transcribed into cDNA, which served as template for TCR sequencing. SuperScript III was used for first-strand cDNA synthesis, primed with a 2:1 mix of oligo-dT and random hexamers. A synthetic immune receptor repertoire was used to gauge amplification bias, and whatever bias remained was removed computationally. On the study's bioinformatics: After raw reads were preprocessed to remove errors, the CDR3 was defined following IMGT conventions as running from the conserved cysteine to phenylalanine. Clonality was computed as 1 minus the Shannon entropy, with the entropy normalized by log2 of the number of productive unique TCRs. Whether scalp clones were CD4 or CD8 was inferred by matching scalp TCRbeta sequences against CD4 and CD8 repertoires sorted from blood. Not all clones reach the TCRdb copy of this immuneACCESS table, which keeps in-frame sequences only. Checked studies attribute under half of the gap to unresolved V genes and leave the rest unexplained. D and trimming come from the DNA, and the V and J calls and clone size come from that table. Here the sample has about 140,000 clones; 45% to 60% occur a single time. The ten most abundant clones make up over 0.75% of the sample.

Sequences were derived from CD4+ T cells sorted from blood, sampled at week 0. The clonotype comes from a human donor with alopecia areata. The chain is assembled from TRBV29-1 and TRBJ1-2, and TRBD1 aligns with 7 junction nucleotides. For the CDR3, the sequence is CSVLQGNYGYTF. The nucleotide sequence is given as TGCAGCGTCTTACAGGGGAACTATGGCTACACCTTC.